This TCR beta chain is drawn from a study of T cells in localized non-small cell lung cancer. General observations from the study: Median detection of top 100 tumor clones in adjacent lung was 55 to 60 clones.

Sequenced by immunoSEQ multiplex PCR; TCRdb stores in-frame clones only, minus some. The sample lists approximately 34,000 clones; roughly 93% were seen once. The CDR3 is 17 amino acids. Trimming shortened V by 4 bases and J by 3 bases, and 22 bases separated the two germline ends. CDR1 is SGHRS and CDR2 is YFSETQ in the germline V gene. About this clone itself: Its antigen is currently unknown.

This sequence was found in a female donor at least 60 years old with stage I lung adenocarcinoma. The rearrangement joins TRBV5-1 to TRBJ1-1; TRBD1 might be the D (6 bases). The material was peripheral blood, obtained before any cancer treatment. As DNA, the CDR3 is TGCGCCAGCAGCCCATCCGACGGGGGGCCATTTCACACTGAAGCTTTCTTT. Amino acid sequence: CASSPSDGGPFHTEAFF.